The sequence of this TCR beta chain was determined in a study of identical twins. This clonotype showed up many times. The antigen is not known. Every one of the donors was a healthy Caucasian. Study observations and caveats: Abundant beta clonotypes from cord blood had fewer insertions, unlike memory repertoires, which showed none. Monozygotic twin pairs showed more out-of-frame TCR alpha sharing than models estimated.

Trimming took 2 bases from V and 5 from J; bases not matched to a gene: 5. CDR1 and CDR2 from the germline V gene are MNHEY and SMNVEV (reference sequence). The CDR3 extends over 15 amino acids. Carrying unique molecular identifiers, the cDNA also gained a universal primer site through template switching. TCRdb passed the 5' RACE reads through MiXCR, listing each CDR3 protein once. This sample has 200,000 to 250,000 distinct CDR3 sequences, with less than 8% found just once. The same specimen was also included in a second study, on yellow fever vaccine responses in identical twins.

Specimen: memory (CD45RO+) T cells sorted from blood. The V and J genes are TRBV27 and TRBJ1-4; TRBD1 matches 7 bases. The TCR comes from a woman younger than 30 in good health. The CDR3 nucleotides read TGTGCCAGCAGTTTAATAGGGACAGAGAATGAAAAACTGTTTTTT. Translated, it gives CASSLIGTENEKLFF.